The text below deals with one T cell receptor (beta chain). Its antigen is still unknown. Pooled together were second doses at about 4 or about 12 weeks. The CDR3 loop spans 13 amino acids. Germline assignment: CDR1 SGHTA and CDR2 FQGNSA. V lost 5 bases and J lost 5, with 12 bases in between. This sample was included in a study of T cell responses to AZD1222 COVID-19 vaccine. Findings and limits, study-wide: There were vaccine-associated CD4 TCRs across spike, dominant at 160-218 and 743-854. White British ancestry dominated among donors, who included more females, and clonal diversity was possibly underestimated. Repertoire sampling occurred only after the peak T cell response.

Assay: immunoSEQ multiplex PCR; the TCRdb copy retains only in-frame clones and omits some. The table shows about 160,000 clones, with approximately 90% occurring only once. The receptor was derived from an adult who received the AZD1222 COVID-19 vaccine. Sequencing was performed on peripheral blood, taken 28 days after the second AZD1222 dose. V is TRBV7-2 and J is TRBJ1-2, with TRBD1 as a possible D gene (6 bases). The DNA of the CDR3 is TGTGCCAGCAGCCTGGACAGCGAATATGGCTACACCTTC. It codes for CASSLDSEYGYTF.